Listed here are 3 T cell receptor beta chains from one sample, sequenced in a study of T-cell reconstitution after alpha-beta-depleted transplantation in children. The TCRbeta library was prepared with unique molecular identifiers. MiXCR was run by TCRdb on the PCR reads, yielding one entry per CDR3 protein. The sample shows 540,000 or so distinct CDR3 sequences, 20% to 25% of them seen only once. The sequencing here drew on PBMCs, mostly from graft donor cells, taken 360 days after TCRalphabeta/CD19-depleted stem cell transplant. The receptors derive from a boy under three years old who had a stem cell transplant for acute myeloid leukemia, so the T cells may come from the graft donor.

This clonotype was detected many times. The rearrangement uses TRBV12-3 or TRBV12-4 and TRBJ1-1; D unclear. V lost 3 bases and J 5 bases, leaving 13 bases between the germline ends. The CDR3 totals 14 residues. The CDR3 DNA is TGTGCCAGCAGTTTTGAGTGGCCTAGGACTGAAGCTTTCTTT. Its translation: CASSFEWPRTEAFF.

This clonotype was counted only a few times. The gene calls are TRBV9 and TRBJ2-3; D gene unclear. Looked up from germline, CDR1 is SGDLS and CDR2 is YYNGEE. The CDR3 length is 12 residues. Trimming cost V 1 base and J 4 bases, with 4 bases left between them. Here the CDR3 reads CASSVQADTQYF. Written as DNA, the CDR3 is TGTGCCAGCAGCGTACAGGCAGATACGCAGTATTTT.

This clonotype was observed a few times. The chain links TRBV20-1 to TRBJ1-1; D uncertain. Trimming pared 7 bases from V and 7 bases from J, leaving 16 bases between. Germline V gene data show CDR1 as DFQATT and CDR2 as SNEGSKA (reference sequence). The CDR3 totals 12 residues. CDR3 sequence reads: CSVEHPASEAFF. The CDR3 DNA sequence: TGCAGTGTAGAACACCCGGCAAGTGAAGCTTTCTTT.